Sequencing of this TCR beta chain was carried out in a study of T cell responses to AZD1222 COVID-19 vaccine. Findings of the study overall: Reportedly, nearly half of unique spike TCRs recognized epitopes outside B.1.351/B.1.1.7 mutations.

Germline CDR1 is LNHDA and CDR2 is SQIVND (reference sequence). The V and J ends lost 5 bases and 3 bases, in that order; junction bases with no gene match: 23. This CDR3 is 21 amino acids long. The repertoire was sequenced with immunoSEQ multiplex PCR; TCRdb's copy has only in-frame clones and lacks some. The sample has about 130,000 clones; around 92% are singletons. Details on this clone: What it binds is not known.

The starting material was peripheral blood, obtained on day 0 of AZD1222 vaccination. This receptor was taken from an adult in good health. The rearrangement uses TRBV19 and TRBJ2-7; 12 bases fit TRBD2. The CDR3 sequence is CASSPWTSGTLRSASVYEQYF. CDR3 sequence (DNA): TGTGCCAGTAGTCCTTGGACTAGCGGGACCCTTCGTTCCGCTTCGGTCTACGAGCAGTACTTC. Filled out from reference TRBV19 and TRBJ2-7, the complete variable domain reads DGGITQSPKYLFRKEGQNVTLSCEQNLNHDAMYWYRQDPGQGLRLIYYSQIVNDFQKGDIAEGYSVSREKKESFPLTVTSAQKNPTAFYLCASSPWTSGTLRSASVYEQYFGPGTRLTVT.